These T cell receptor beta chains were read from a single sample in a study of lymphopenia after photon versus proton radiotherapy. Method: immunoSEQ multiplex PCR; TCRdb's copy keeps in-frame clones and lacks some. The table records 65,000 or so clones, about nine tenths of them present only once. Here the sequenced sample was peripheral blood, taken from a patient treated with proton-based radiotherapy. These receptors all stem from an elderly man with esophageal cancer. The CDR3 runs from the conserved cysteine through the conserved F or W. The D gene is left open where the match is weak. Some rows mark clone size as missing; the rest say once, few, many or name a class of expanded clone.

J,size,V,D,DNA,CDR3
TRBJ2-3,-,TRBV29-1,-,TGCAGCGTTGAAACGGGGGCGCGTGGTACGCAGTATTTT,CSVETGARGTQYF
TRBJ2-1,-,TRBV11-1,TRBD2,TGTGCCAGCAGCTTATCACCGGGGGGGCCGCCCTACAATGAGCAGTTCTTC,CASSLSPGGPPYNEQFF
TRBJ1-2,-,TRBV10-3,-,TGTGCCATCAGTGAGGGGGGACAAAATTATGGCTACACCTTC,CAISEGGQNYGYTF
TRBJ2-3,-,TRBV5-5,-,TGTGCCAGCAGCTCGGGGGTGTCCCCTATTATGGATACGCAGTATTTT,CASSSGVSPIMDTQYF
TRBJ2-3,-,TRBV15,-,TGTGCCACCAGCGTCTACACCACCACCGATACGCAGTATTTT,CATSVYTTTDTQYF
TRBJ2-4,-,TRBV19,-,TGTGCCAGTAGCCATCCACAGGGAGCCAAAAACATTCAGTACTTC,CASSHPQGAKNIQYF
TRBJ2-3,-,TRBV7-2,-,TGTGCCAGCAGCTCCCCGGACAGCAAGACGCAGTATTTT,CASSSPDSKTQYF
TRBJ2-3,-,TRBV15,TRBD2,TGTGCCACCAGCAGAGATAGACTAGCGGGGACGGATACGCAGTATTTT,CATSRDRLAGTDTQYF
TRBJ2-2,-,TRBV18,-,TGTGCCAGCTCACCTAATACAGGACAAACGGCCGGGGAGCTGTTTTTT,CASSPNTGQTAGELFF
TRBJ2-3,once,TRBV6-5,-,TGTGCCAGCAGTTACTCATCGCGCGCCGGCGATACGCAGTATTTT,CASSYSSRAGDTQYF
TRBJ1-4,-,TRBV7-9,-,TGTGCCAGCAGCTCTTGGGGCTTTGAAGAAAAACTGTTTTTT,CASSSWGFEEKLFF
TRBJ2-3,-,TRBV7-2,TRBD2,TGTGCCAGCAGCTTGCAGCGGGGGATCACAGATACGCAGTATTTT,CASSLQRGITDTQYF
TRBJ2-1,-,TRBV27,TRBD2,TGTGCCAGCGGGTTAGCGGGGGGCTCCTACAATGAGCAGTTCTTC,CASGLAGGSYNEQFF
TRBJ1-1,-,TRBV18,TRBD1,TGTGCCAGCTCACAGGGACAGTTGAACACTGAAGCTTTCTTT,CASSQGQLNTEAFF
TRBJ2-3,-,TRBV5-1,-,TGCGCCAGCGCCCCCCGGTGGTCAGATACGCAGTATTTT,CASAPRWSDTQYF
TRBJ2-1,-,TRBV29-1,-,TGCAGCGTTTCGACAGTGAGCTCCTACAATGAGCAGTTCTTC,CSVSTVSSYNEQFF
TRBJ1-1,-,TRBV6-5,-,TGTGCCAGCAGCCAGGGGCTTATGAACACTGAAGCTTTCTTT,CASSQGLMNTEAFF
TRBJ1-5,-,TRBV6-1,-,TGTGCCAGCAGCATTCGGGGTTACGGCAATCAGCCCCAGCATTTT,CASSIRGYGNQPQHF
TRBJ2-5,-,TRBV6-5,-,TGTGCCAGCAGTTACTCATCAGCGGTAGGAGAGACCCAGTACTTC,CASSYSSAVGETQYF
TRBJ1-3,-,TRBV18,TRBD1,TGTGCCAGCTCACCACCGACAGGGGCTGGAAACACCATATATTTT,CASSPPTGAGNTIYF
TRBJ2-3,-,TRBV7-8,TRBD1,TGTGCCAGCAGCTTCAGACAGGGGGCAACGGATACGCAGTATTTT,CASSFRQGATDTQYF
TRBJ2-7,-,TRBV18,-,TGTGCCAGCTCACCATCCACAGGGAGCTCCTACGAGCAGTACTTC,CASSPSTGSSYEQYF
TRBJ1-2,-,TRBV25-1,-,TGTGCCAGCAGTCGGGGGACACCCCGAGCTAACTATGGCTACACCTTC,CASSRGTPRANYGYTF
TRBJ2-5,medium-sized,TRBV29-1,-,TGCAGCGTTGGTACTTTACAAGAGACCCAGTACTTC,CSVGTLQETQYF
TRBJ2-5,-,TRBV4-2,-,TGTGCCAGCAGCCAAGAACAGCTCCAAGAGACCCAGTACTTC,CASSQEQLQETQYF
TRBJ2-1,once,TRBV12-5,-,TGTGCTAGTGGCTATGACGACAATTACTACAATGAGCAGTTCTTC,CASGYDDNYYNEQFF
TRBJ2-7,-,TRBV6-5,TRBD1,TGTGCCAGCAGTCGTAAGGGACAGGGGGCTCGGGAGCAGTACTTC,CASSRKGQGAREQYF
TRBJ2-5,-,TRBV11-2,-,TGTGCCAGCAGCTCCACGGGGGAGCAGTACTTC,CASSSTGEQYF
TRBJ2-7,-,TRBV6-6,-,TGTGCCAGCCTGGGGTCCTACGAGCAGTACTTC,CASLGSYEQYF
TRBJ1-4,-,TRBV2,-,TGTGCCAGCAGTGAAGGAGGACAAAGGAATGAAAAACTGTTTTTT,CASSEGGQRNEKLFF
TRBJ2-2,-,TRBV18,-,TGTGCCAGCTCACCTGGGACTGGGAGGCGCGGCGGGGAGCTGTTTTTT,CASSPGTGRRGGELFF
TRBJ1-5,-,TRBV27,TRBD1,TGTGCCAGCAGTTCCGGGACAGGACTCAATCAGCCCCAGCATTTT,CASSSGTGLNQPQHF
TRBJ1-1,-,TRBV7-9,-,TGTGCCAGCAGCTTCCTCGCCCGGCAGGGCAGCAAAGCTTTCTTT,CASSFLARQGSKAFF
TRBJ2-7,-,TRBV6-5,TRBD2,TGTGCCAGCAGTTACTCGGCGGGGGGGCCGTCCTACGAGCAGTACTTC,CASSYSAGGPSYEQYF
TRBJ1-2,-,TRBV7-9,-,TGTGCCAGCAGCTTAATGTCGGCAGCCGCTAACTATGGCTACACCTTC,CASSLMSAAANYGYTF
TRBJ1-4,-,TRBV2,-,TGTGCCAGCAGTCTGGGGGGGATTTATAATGAAAAACTGTTTTTT,CASSLGGIYNEKLFF
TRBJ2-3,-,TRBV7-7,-,TGCGCCAGCAGCTTAGCGGTTGGACTAATCCCCCAGTATTTT,CASSLAVGLIPQYF
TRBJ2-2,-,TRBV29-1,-,TGCAGCGTTGAAGCGGCGGGGACCGGGGAGCTGTTTTTT,CSVEAAGTGELFF
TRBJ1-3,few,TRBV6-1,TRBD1,TGTGCCAGCAGCCTGGACAGGGCTGGAAACACCATATATTTT,CASSLDRAGNTIYF
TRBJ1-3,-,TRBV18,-,TGTGCCAGCTCACCAATGTCGGGACGGAACACCATATATTTT,CASSPMSGRNTIYF
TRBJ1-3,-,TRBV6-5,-,TGTGCCAGCAGTTACGACGGAAACACCATATATTTT,CASSYDGNTIYF
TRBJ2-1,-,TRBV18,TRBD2,TGTGCCAGCTCACCGCTAGCGGGGGGGATTTACAATGAGCAGTTCTTC,CASSPLAGGIYNEQFF
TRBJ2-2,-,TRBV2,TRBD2,TGTGCCAGCAACCTGGGACTAGGGAACACCGGGGAGCTGTTTTTT,CASNLGLGNTGELFF
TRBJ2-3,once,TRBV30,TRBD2,TGTGCCTGGAGCCCGGGGGGGACAGATACGCAGTATTTT,CAWSPGGTDTQYF
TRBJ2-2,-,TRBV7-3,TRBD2,TGTGCCAGCAGCTTAACACTAGCGGGGATACACACCGGGGAGCTGTTTTTT,CASSLTLAGIHTGELFF
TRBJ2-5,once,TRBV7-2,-,TGTGCCAGCAGCGGACGACAGGCTCTCTGGGAGACCCAGTACTTC,CASSGRQALWETQYF
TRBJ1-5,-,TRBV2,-,TGTGCCAGCACCAAAAAGGAGGGGTATCAGCCCCAGCATTTT,CASTKKEGYQPQHF
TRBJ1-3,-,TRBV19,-,TGTGCCAGTACCCTGGGCCCCCCACAGCGAATCTCTGGAAACACCATATATTTT,CASTLGPPQRISGNTIYF
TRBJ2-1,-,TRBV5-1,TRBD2,TGCGCCAGCATGCGGACTAGCGGGGGCTACAATGAGCAGTTCTTC,CASMRTSGGYNEQFF
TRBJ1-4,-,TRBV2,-,TGTGCCAGCAGTGAAGCATCGTTTGCAACTAATGAAAAACTGTTTTTT,CASSEASFATNEKLFF
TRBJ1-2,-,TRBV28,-,TGTGCCAGCAGTCCGAGGGAGGATTATGGCTACACCTTC,CASSPREDYGYTF
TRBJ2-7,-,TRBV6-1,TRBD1,TGTGCCAGCAGTAACAGGGGACGGGAGCAGTACTTC,CASSNRGREQYF
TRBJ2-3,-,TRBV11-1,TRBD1,TGTGCCAGCAGCCGCGTTACAGGGGGCACAGATACGCAGTATTTT,CASSRVTGGTDTQYF
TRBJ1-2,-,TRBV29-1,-,TGCACCGCCCACTCTGGGTATGGCTACACCTTC,CTAHSGYGYTF